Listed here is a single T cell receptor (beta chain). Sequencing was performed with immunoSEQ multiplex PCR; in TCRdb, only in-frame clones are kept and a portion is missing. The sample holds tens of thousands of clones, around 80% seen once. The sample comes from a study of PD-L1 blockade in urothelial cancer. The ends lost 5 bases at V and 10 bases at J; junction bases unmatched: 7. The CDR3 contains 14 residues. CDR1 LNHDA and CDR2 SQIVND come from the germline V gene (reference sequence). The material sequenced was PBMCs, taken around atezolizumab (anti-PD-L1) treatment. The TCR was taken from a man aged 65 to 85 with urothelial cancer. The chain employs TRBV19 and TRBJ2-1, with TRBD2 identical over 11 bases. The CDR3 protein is CASSVAGGPWEQFF. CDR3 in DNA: TGTGCCAGTAGTGTAGCGGGAGGGCCTTGGGAGCAGTTCTTC.